This T cell receptor beta chain was retrieved from a study of cytomegalovirus exposure and HLA in healthy donors. TCRdb keeps only in-frame clones here, not all; method: immunoSEQ multiplex PCR. This table has roughly 130,000 clones, more than 70% appearing once. Concerning this clone: The antigen remains unidentified.

The CDR3 contains 17 residues. Germline V gives CDR1 SGDLS, CDR2 YYNGEE. V lost 4 bases, J lost 4 bases, and 13 bases stayed unmatched. Study conclusions and caveats: Despite most TCR sequences being rare, some public TCRs occurred in many donors.

The gene calls are TRBV9 and TRBJ2-3; 9 bases are a match to TRBD2. This receptor was taken from a man younger than 40 in good health and CMV-seronegative. Sequencing was performed on PBMCs. For the CDR3, the DNA is TGTGCCAGCAGCCCCCGGATTAGCGGGGGAGGGGCAGATACGCAGTATTTT. Its protein is CASSPRISGGGADTQYF. The whole variable domain, filled in from reference TRBV9 and TRBJ2-3, reads DSGVTQTPKHLITATGQRVTLRCSPRSGDLSVYWYQQSLDQGLQFLIQYYNGEERAKGNILERFSAQQFPDLHSELNLSSLELGDSALYFCASSPRISGGGADTQYFGPGTRLTVL.